The present entry profiles one TCR beta chain with its context. The specificity of this receptor is unknown. Base qualities are not provided; no much larger clone lies one nucleotide away. The sample comes from a study of cytomegalovirus exposure and HLA in healthy donors (TCRdb year 2017). With respect to the entire study: According to an earlier analysis of 450 to 650 of the donors, some 170 million T cells yielded some 120 million unique TCR beta sequences and about 300 Gb of sequence data. About 280 gigabases of sequencing data and around 85 million unique TCR sequences made up an early release that covered nearly 650 HLA-typed donors. Of the 350 to 400 genotyped donors, over 65% fell in the genetic ancestry cluster associated with self-reported Caucasian donors. The aim of the study was to test whether cataloging public T cell receptors could identify signatures of past pathogen exposure. Using immunosequencing, the study profiled T cell repertoires from around 680 subjects and related those repertoires to cytomegalovirus serostatus. In addition to the first cohort of hundreds of subjects, a separate validation cohort of 120 different subjects was used. The study combined high-throughput TCR immunosequencing, statistical association of individual TCRs with disease status, and machine learning to predict cytomegalovirus infection status. A later analysis re-analyzed previously published TCR beta repertoires from roughly 600 donors and added high-resolution HLA genotyping to study TCR occurrence patterns. Rather than drawing on any new phenotypic data, the later analysis identified candidate immune exposures from TCR beta sequences and the way those sequences occurred across donors. An earlier analysis of 587 of the donors used high-throughput TCR beta sequencing to judge whether each TCR beta V gene segment behaved as functional or pseudogenic. Alongside the repertoire data, information on donor age, sex, ethnicity and CMV serostatus was compiled. Genome-wide SNP genotypes for about 60% of the roughly 700 donors were used in a later genetic analysis, which treated that subset as a discovery cohort. Every discovery cohort repertoire had been produced on one sequencing platform. Both class I and class II loci were covered by HLA typing, at four-digit resolution. The number of typed donors differed by locus: about 620-630 for A, B, C, DRB1 and DQB1; 500 to 550 for DQA1; 606 for DPA1; and 400 to 480 for DPB1. A handful of DR-DQ haplotypes were handled as single units for association and clustering because linkage in the cohort was strong. Across approximately 400 genotyped donors of the cohort, an average of about 240,000 unique TCR beta nucleotide sequences per donor were sequenced, and roughly a sixth of those sequences were non-productive. What the research found in general, with its limitations: A total of about 180 TCR beta chains were listed by the study as associated with cytomegalovirus. According to a later genetic analysis, donors in an Asian-associated ancestry cluster had fewer N-insertions in productive TCRs than the approximately 700-donor mean. The authors suggested that the approach could potentially be extended to other disease states and immunological phenotypes. In a later analysis, HLA-associated TCR beta chains showed more clonal expansion and lower generation probabilities than non-associated chains that were equally common. Most CMV-associated TCR beta chains appeared to be HLA-restricted in a later analysis, and the HLA associations seemed to be driven largely by CMV exposure. Cytomegalovirus status was reported to be diagnosed by the classifier with high specificity and sensitivity in both the original and validation cohorts. A cluster of highly shared sequence variants was judged likely to represent a technical artifact of the sequencing pipeline. Broadly in line with IMGT annotations, most TCR beta V segments showed up in productive rearrangements about 87% or about 30% of the time in an earlier analysis of a few hundred of the donors. HLA typing was unavailable for some donors at each locus, so association tests used only the typed subset. Assigning TCR associations to individual alleles was difficult when HLA alleles, especially DR and DQ, strongly co-occurred. Immune exposure information for the cohort was limited to CMV serostatus. A few of the identified cytomegalovirus-associated TCR beta chains were confirmed in vitro to be specific for cytomegalovirus antigens. Sequencing depth was assumed to be roughly uniform across donors in the presence/absence analyses, though that assumption may not hold. Roughly 15 rarely observed V segments, including chromosome 9 orphons, were excluded from the earlier analysis of about 610 of the donors because counts were too low. The 87-base-pair reads could not distinguish some IMGT-functional V segments, including TRBV6-2 and TRBV6-3, so those segments were excluded. This cohort had only TCR beta chains sequenced, and the lack of alpha or paired-chain data limited which features could be detected. In a later analysis, TCR association rates were found to vary across HLA loci, with the most associated TCRs seen for DRB1 alleles and the fewest for HLA-C alleles. A later genetic analysis associated a missense DCLRE1C variant with V-gene and J-gene trimming of TCR beta chains, and an independent cohort replicated the association. A further reported finding was that TCR beta sequences accurately predicted the HLA-A and HLA-B alleles for most subjects in the first cohort. In a later analysis, several top co-occurrence clusters were reported to appear linked to parvovirus B19, influenza, CMV and Epstein-Barr virus. At a false discovery rate of 0.05, a later analysis linked 16,951 TCR beta sequences to specific HLA alleles. Linkage disequilibrium might explain the correlated functional status among segregating V segments, but an unknown experimental factor could not be excluded. Most TCR sequences were seen in very few donors, while some public TCRs were found in many individuals.

The cohort comprised some 700 healthy bone marrow donors. Cohort members were all nominally healthy when sampled, although unrecorded immune exposures were likely present. The donor tested CMV seropositive and was one of the 289 seropositive cohort members. Each donor provided a peripheral blood sample, and peripheral blood mononuclear cells were used for TCR beta sequencing. Genomic DNA was extracted from the blood cell samples with the Qiagen DNeasy Blood Extraction Kit. The library came from the immunoSEQ multiplex PCR assay. A mixture of 60 forward primers for TCR Vbeta segments and 13 reverse primers for TCR Jbeta segments was used in the multiplex PCR. Amplification of the CDR3 region of rearranged TCR beta genes was performed with a multiplex PCR assay on genomic DNA. Amplified TCR beta libraries were sequenced as 87-base-pair reads on the Illumina HiSeq System. On the authors' methods: A later analysis counted some 74 million unique TCR beta chains across the 550 to 800 repertoires, and 9.5 million to 11 million of these chains were shared by at least two donors. Raw reads were error-corrected and collapsed into unique sequences with a nearest-neighbor algorithm that merged closely related sequences to remove PCR and sequencing errors. To assign V, D and J gene segments, CDR3 sequences were aligned to IMGT reference sequences. For a sequence to be retained, a match of at least six nucleotides was required to both a V gene segment and a J gene segment. Rearrangements were called productive when the CDR3 lacked stop codons and stayed in frame with V and J; all others were non-productive. Following IMGT convention, CDR3 was defined as the stretch from the second conserved V-encoded cysteine up to the conserved J-encoded phenylalanine. In an earlier analysis of around 600 of the donors, sequences lacking an unambiguous match to a single V gene segment were excluded. An earlier analysis of 587 of the donors classified V segments as functional when productive rearrangements were above 56.7% and as segregating when the standard deviation between donors was above 5%. A statistical classification framework was built to diagnose cytomegalovirus status from the catalog of TCR beta chain sequences. V and J gene assignment, in a later analysis, came from comparing TCR nucleotide sequences with IMGT/GENE-DB human TR gene sequences. A later analysis assigned CDR3 sequences and most-parsimonious VDJ recombination scenarios with the TCRdist pipeline. In a later analysis, each TCR beta chain was defined by its CDR3 amino acid sequence together with its V-gene family, and reads lacking a unique V-gene family were excluded. As a way to deal with suspected cross-contamination and a sequencing artifact, a later analysis dropped over 550 nucleotide sequences that were highly shared and had low generation probability. For each public chain, a later analysis derived a clonal expansion index from normalized ranks of inferred template counts within each repertoire. A later analysis computed generation probabilities with a VDJ recombination model fitted to out-of-frame rearrangements, and checked the results against IGoR. Hypergeometric tests were used in a later analysis to score TCR-TCR, TCR-HLA and TCR-CMV co-occurrence, with a repertoire-size bias correction applied to the TCR pairs. A later analysis estimated false discovery rates by permuting HLA or CMV assignments 20 times. In a later analysis, co-occurring TCRs were grouped with DBSCAN, and TCRdist sequence similarity was added when clustering was performed within HLA-allele-positive subsets. For co-occurrence clustering, repertoires with fewer than 30,000 or more than 120,000 public chains were excluded, along with several repertoires with anomalous nucleotide sharing. Entries here come from immuneACCESS through TCRdb and include only in-frame sequences with V and J called. Some clones fail to appear in such tables; in the studies checked, an unresolved V gene covers under half of the shortfall, and the cause of the remainder is unknown. V and J calls and clone size are given by that table; D and trimming were obtained from the DNA. This sample is represented by about 120,000 clones; roughly 80% of them were singletons. In total, the top ten clones hold roughly 4.5% of the sample.

Its CDR3 holds 19 amino acids, cysteine through phenylalanine. The CDR3 DNA has 57 bases and is translated from base 1. The germline V gene encodes CDR1 SGHTA and CDR2 FQGNSA. Trimming takes 2 bases from V and 0 bases from J, and the germline ends sit 23 bases apart. The sequenced material came from PBMCs. The source is a man aged 45-65 years in good health and CMV-seropositive. The chain was built from TRBV7-2 and TRBJ2-7, with TRBD1 perhaps the D gene, on 5 matching bases. The DNA is as follows: TGTGCCAGCAGCTTAAACTGGGCACCCCGAAAGGGGCCCTCCTACGAGCAGTACTTC. It codes for CASSLNWAPRKGPSYEQYF.